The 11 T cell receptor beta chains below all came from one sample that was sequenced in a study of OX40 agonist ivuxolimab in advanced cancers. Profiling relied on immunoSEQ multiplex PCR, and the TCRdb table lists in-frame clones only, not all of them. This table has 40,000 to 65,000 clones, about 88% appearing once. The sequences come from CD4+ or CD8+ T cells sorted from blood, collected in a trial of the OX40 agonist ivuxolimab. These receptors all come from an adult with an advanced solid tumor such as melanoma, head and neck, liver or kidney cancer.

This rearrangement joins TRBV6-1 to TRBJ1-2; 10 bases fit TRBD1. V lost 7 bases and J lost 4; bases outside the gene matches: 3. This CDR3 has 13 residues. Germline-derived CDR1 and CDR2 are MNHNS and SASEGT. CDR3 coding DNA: TGTGCCAGCAAGACAGGGGGCGCCTATGGCTACACCTTC. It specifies CASKTGGAYGYTF.

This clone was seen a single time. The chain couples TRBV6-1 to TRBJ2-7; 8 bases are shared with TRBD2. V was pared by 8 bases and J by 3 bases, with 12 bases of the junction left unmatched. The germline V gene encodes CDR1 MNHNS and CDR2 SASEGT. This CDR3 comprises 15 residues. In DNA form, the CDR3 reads TGTGCCAGCTTTGGAGGCGGGGGGCGAGGCTACGAGCAGTACTTC. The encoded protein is CASFGGGGRGYEQYF.

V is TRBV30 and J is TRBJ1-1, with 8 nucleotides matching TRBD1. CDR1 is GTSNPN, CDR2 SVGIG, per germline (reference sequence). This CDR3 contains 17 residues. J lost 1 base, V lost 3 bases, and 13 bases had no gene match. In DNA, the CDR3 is TGTGCCTGGAGGGGGGACAGGTCTCCCGGGGCGAACACTGAAGCTTTCTTT. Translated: CAWRGDRSPGANTEAFF.

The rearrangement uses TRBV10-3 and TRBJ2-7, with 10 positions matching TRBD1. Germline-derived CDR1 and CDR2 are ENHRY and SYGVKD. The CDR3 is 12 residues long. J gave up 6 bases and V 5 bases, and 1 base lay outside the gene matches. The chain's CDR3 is CAISRDRGEQYF. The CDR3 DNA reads TGTGCCATCAGTCGGGACAGGGGCGAGCAGTACTTC.

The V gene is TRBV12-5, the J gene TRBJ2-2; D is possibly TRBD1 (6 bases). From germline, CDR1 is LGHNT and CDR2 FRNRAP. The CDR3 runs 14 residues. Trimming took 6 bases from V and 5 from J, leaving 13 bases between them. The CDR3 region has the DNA TGTGCTAGTGGCCTAAACACAGGGACCGGGGAGCTGTTTTTT. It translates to CASGLNTGTGELFF. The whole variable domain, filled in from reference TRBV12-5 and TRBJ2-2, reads DARVTQTPRHKVTEMGQEVTMRCQPILGHNTVFWYRQTMMQGLELLAYFRNRAPLDDSGMPKDRFSAEMPDATLATLKIQPSEPRDSAVYFCASGLNTGTGELFFGEGSRLTVL.

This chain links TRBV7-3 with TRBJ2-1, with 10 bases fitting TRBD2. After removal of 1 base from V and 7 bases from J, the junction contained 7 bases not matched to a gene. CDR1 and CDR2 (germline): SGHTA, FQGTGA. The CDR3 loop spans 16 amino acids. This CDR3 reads CASSLITSGVKNEQFF. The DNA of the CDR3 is TGTGCCAGCAGCTTAATAACTAGCGGGGTAAAGAATGAGCAGTTCTTC.

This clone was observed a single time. The CDR3 sequence: CASSPVEGAKGPYSNQPQHF. The CDR3 region has the DNA TGTGCCAGCAGCCCCGTGGAGGGGGCCAAAGGTCCGTATAGCAATCAGCCCCAGCATTTT. The chain links TRBV11-3 to TRBJ1-5; 7 bases align to TRBD1. The CDR3 covers 20 residues. The V gene end was trimmed by 5 bases and the J gene end by 0 bases; junction bases not matched to a gene: 19. Germline CDR1 and CDR2: SGHNT and YENEEA.

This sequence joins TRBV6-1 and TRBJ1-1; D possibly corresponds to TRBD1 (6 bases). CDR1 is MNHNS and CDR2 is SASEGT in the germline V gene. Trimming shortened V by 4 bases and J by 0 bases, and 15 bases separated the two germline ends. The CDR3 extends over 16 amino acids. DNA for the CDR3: TGTGCCAGCAGTGCAGTCAGGGGTCGGATGAACACTGAAGCTTTCTTT. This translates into CASSAVRGRMNTEAFF.

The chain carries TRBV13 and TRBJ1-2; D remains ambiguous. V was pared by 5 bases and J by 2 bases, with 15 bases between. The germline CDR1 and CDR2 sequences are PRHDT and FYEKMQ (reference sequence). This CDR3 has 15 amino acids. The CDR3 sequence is CASSLNGWQNYGYTF. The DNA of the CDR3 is TGTGCCAGCAGCCTCAATGGGTGGCAGAACTATGGCTACACCTTC.

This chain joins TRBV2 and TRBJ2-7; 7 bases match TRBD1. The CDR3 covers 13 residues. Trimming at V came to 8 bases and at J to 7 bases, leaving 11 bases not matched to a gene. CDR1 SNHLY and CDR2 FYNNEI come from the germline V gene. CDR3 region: CASLANLQGEQYF. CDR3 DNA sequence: TGTGCCAGCTTAGCAAACTTACAGGGGGAGCAGTACTTC. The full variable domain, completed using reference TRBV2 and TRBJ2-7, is EPEVTQTPSHQVTQMGQEVILRCVPISNHLYFYWYRQILGQKVEFLVSFYNNEISEKSEIFDDQFSVERPDGSNFTLKIRSTKLEDSAMYFCASLANLQGEQYFGPGTRLTVT.

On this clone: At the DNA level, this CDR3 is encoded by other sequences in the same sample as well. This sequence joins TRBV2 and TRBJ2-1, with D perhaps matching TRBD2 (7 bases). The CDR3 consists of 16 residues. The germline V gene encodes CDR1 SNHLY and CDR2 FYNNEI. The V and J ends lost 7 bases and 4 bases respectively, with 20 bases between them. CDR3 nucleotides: TGTGCCAGCAAGCAGACGGGGGGCAAGAAGTACAATGAGCAGTTCTTC. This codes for CASKQTGGKKYNEQFF.